This T cell receptor (beta chain) appears in the sequencing data of a study of OX40 agonist ivuxolimab in advanced cancers. The germline V gene has CDR1 SEHNR and CDR2 FQNEAQ (reference sequence). The CDR3 has 15 amino acids. V lost 6 bases, J lost 5 bases, and 17 bases lay in between. Excluded were patients having autoimmune disease history or systemic immunosuppression. Study-level findings and limits: The antigens recognized by the expanded peripheral T cells, that is their antigen specificity, were not determined.

Of note for this clone: Antigen: not known.

TCRdb's table, derived via immunoSEQ multiplex PCR, lists solely in-frame clones and lacks some. Among some 86,000 clones listed, about 85% were seen once. The TCR was taken from an adult with an advanced solid tumor such as melanoma, head and neck, liver or kidney cancer. Sequenced here: CD4+ or CD8+ T cells sorted from blood, sampled in a trial of the OX40 agonist ivuxolimab. The chain uses TRBV7-9 and TRBJ1-5, with D maybe TRBD1 (5 bases). CDR3 amino acids: CASSFSGGTDQPQHF. CDR3 DNA: TGTGCCAGCAGTTTTTCGGGAGGGACCGATCAGCCCCAGCATTTT.